This paragraph covers one T cell receptor beta chain sequence. Its antigen is unknown. The sequenced fragment ends 3 residues before the CDR3 boundary, so the rest is inferred from the germline J gene. The data originate from a study of T cells in women clearing cervical HPV infection. Study-level background: Case blood was drawn a median approximately 150 days after lesion detection. Overall study findings and caveats: Combining TCR richness with V gene abundances gave around 0.87 AUC. Cases carried less TRBV6-7 than controls: approximately 0.1% versus 0.16%.

The protocol was immunoSEQ multiplex PCR, while the TCRdb copy is restricted to in-frame clones and leaves out a portion. The repertoire shows about 30,000 clones; the top ten hold 6.6%. V lost 5 bases, J lost 3 bases, and 8 bases lay in between. This CDR3 spans 12 amino acids. CDR1 and CDR2 from the germline V gene are DFQATT and SNEGSKA (reference sequence). The sample taken for sequencing was blood buffy coat. The chain joins TRBV20-1 to TRBJ2-1; D not certain. The receptor's source is a woman aged 18 to 75 with a cervical HPV16 infection that either progressed to CIN3+ or cleared (not recorded which). The CDR3 region is CSAGPDYNEQFF. The sequenced CDR3 bases are TGCAGTGCTGGGCCGGACTACAATGAG.